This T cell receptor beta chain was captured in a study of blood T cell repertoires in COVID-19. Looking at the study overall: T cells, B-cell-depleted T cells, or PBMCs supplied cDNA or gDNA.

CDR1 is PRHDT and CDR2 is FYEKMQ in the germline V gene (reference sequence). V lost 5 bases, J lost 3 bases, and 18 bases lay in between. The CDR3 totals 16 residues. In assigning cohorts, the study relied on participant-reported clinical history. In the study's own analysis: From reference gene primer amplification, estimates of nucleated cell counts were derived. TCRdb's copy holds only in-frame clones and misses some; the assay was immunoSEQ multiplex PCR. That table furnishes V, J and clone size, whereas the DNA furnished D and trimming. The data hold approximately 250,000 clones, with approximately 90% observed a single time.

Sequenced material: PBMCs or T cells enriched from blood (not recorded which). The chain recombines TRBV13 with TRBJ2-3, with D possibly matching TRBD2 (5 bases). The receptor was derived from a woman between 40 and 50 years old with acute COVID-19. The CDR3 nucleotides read TGTGCCAGCAGCCTTATCGGGGTGGTTGGAACAGATACGCAGTATTTT. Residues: CASSLIGVVGTDTQYF. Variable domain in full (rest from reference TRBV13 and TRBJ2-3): AAGVIQSPRHLIKEKRETATLKCYPIPRHDTVYWYQQGPGQDPQFLISFYEKMQSDKGSIPDRFSAQQFSDYHSELNMSSLELGDSALYFCASSLIGVVGTDTQYFGPGTRLTVL.